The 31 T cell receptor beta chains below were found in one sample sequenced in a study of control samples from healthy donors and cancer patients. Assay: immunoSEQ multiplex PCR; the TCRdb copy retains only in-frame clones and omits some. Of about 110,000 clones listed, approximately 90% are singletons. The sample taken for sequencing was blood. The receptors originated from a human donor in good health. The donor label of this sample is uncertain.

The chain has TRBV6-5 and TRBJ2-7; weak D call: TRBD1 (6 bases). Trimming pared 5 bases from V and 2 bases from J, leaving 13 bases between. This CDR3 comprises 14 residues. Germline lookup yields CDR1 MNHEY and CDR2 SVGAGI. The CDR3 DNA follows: TGTGCCAGCAGTCTATCACAGGGAGCCTACGAGCAGTACGTC. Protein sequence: CASSLSQGAYEQYV.

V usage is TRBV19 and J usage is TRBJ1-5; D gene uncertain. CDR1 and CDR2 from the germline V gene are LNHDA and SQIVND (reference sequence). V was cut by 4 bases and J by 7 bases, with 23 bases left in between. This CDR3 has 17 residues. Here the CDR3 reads CASSTTWGGATSQPQHF. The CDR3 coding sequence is TGTGCCAGTAGTACCACCTGGGGAGGAGCTACGAGCCAGCCCCAGCATTTT.

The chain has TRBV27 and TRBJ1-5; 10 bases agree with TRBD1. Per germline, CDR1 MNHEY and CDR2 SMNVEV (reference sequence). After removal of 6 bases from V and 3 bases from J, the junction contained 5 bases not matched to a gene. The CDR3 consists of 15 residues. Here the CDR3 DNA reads TGTGCCAGCAGGGGACAGGGGTGGAACAATCAGCCCCAGCATTTT. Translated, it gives CASRGQGWNNQPQHF.

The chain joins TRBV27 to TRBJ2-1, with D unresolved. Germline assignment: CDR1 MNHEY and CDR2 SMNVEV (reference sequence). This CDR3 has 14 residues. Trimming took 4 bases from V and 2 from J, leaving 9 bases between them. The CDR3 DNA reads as TGTGCCAGCAGTTCACCACATACCTACAATGAGCAGTTCTTC. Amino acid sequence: CASSSPHTYNEQFF.

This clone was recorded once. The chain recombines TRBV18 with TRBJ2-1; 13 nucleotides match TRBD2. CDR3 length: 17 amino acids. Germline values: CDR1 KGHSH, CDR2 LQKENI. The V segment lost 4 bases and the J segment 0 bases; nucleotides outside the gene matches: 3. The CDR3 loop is CASSLLAGGPSYNEQFF. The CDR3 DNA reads TGTGCCAGCTCACTACTAGCGGGGGGGCCCTCCTACAATGAGCAGTTCTTC.

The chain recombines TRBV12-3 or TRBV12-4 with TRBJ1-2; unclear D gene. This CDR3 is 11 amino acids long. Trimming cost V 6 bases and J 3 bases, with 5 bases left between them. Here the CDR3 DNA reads TGTGCCAGCAGGAGGGACTATGGCTACACCTTC. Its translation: CASRRDYGYTF.

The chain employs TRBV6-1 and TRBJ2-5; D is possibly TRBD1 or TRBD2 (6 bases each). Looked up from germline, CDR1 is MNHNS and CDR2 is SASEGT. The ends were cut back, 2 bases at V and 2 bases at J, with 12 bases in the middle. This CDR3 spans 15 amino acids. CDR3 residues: CASSEYAGTQETQYF. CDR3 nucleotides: TGTGCCAGCAGTGAATACGCGGGGACACAAGAGACCCAGTACTTC.

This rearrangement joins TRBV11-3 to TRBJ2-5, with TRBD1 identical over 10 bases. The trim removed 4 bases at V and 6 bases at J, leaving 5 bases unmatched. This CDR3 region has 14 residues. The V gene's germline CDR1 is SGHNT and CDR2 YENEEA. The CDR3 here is CASSSTGGGKTQYF. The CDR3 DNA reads TGTGCCAGCAGCTCGACAGGGGGCGGGAAGACCCAGTACTTC.

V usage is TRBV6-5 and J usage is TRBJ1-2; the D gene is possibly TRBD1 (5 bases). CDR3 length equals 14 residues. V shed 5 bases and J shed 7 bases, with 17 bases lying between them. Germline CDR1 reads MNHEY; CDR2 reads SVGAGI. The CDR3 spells CASSKGTRGIGYTF. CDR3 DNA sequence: TGTGCCAGCAGTAAGGGAACAAGGGGTATTGGCTACACCTTC.

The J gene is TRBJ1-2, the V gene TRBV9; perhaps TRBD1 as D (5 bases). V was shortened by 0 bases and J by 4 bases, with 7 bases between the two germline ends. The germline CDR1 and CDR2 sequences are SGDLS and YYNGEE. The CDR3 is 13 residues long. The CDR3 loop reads CASSVVGGYGYTF. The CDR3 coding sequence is TGTGCCAGCAGCGTAGTGGGGGGCTATGGCTACACCTTC. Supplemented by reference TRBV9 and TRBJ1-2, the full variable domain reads DSGVTQTPKHLITATGQRVTLRCSPRSGDLSVYWYQQSLDQGLQFLIQYYNGEERAKGNILERFSAQQFPDLHSELNLSSLELGDSALYFCASSVVGGYGYTFGSGTRLTVV.

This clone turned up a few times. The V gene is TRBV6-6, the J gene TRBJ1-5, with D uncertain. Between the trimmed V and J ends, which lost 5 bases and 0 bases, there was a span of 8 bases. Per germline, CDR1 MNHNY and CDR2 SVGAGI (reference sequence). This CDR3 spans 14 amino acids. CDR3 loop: CASSPSDSNQPQHF. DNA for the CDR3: TGTGCCAGCAGTCCCAGCGATAGCAATCAGCCCCAGCATTTT.

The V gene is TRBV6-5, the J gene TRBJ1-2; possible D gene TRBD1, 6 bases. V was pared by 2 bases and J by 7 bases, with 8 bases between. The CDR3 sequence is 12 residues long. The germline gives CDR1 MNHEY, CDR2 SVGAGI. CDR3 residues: CASSYEGGGYTF. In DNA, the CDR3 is TGTGCCAGCAGTTACGAGGGGGGTGGCTACACCTTC.

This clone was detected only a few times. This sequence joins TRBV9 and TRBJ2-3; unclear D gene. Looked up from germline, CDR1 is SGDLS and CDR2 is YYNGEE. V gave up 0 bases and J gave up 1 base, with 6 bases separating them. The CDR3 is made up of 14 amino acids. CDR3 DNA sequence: TGTGCCAGCAGCGTAGACCTGGGCACAGATACGCAGTATTTT. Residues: CASSVDLGTDTQYF.

For the CDR3, the DNA is TGCGCCAGCAGCCAAGTCGGGGTGTTCAGCAATCAGCCCCAGCATTTT. The encoded protein is CASSQVGVFSNQPQHF. This chain uses TRBV4-1 with TRBJ1-5; D is uncertain. CDR3 length equals 16 residues. Per germline, CDR1 MGHRA and CDR2 YSYEKL. V lost 1 base and J lost 1, with 11 bases in between.

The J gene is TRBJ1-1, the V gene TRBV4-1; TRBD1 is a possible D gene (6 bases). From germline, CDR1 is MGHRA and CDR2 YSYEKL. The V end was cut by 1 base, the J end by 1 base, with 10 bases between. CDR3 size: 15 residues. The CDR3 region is CASSQGGGANTEAFF. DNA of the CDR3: TGCGCCAGCAGCCAAGGAGGGGGGGCGAACACTGAAGCTTTCTTT.

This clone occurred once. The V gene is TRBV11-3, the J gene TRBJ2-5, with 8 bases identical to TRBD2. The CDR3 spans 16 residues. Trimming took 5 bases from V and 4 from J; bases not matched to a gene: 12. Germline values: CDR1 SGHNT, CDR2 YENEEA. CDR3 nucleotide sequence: TGTGCCAGCAGCAAAAGGAGCGGGGGAACGGGAGAGACCCAGTACTTC. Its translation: CASSKRSGGTGETQYF. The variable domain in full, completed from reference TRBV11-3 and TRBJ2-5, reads EAGVVQSPRYKIIEKKQPVAFWCNPISGHNTLYWYLQNLGQGPELLIRYENEEAVDDSQLPKDRFSAERLKGVDSTLKIQPAELGDSAVYLCASSKRSGGTGETQYFGPGTRLLVL.

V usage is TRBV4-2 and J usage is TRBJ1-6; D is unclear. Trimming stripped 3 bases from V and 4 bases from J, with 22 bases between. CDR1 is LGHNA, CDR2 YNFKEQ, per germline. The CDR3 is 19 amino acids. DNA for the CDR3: TGTGCCAGCAGCCAGGACCTGATACCCGACACCGCGTATAATTCACCCCTCCACTTT. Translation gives CASSQDLIPDTAYNSPLHF.

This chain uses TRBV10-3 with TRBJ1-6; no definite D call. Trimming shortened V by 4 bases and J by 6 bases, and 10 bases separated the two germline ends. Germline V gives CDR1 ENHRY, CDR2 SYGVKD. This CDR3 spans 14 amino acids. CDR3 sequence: CAISVDGFNSPLHF. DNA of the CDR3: TGTGCCATCAGTGTCGACGGTTTTAATTCACCCCTCCACTTT.

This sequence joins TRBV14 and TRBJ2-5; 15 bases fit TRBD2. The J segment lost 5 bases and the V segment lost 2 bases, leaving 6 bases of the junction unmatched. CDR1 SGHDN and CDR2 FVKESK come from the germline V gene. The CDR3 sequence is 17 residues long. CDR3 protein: CASSQQIGLAGGETQYF. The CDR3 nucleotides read TGTGCCAGCAGCCAACAAATTGGACTAGCGGGGGGGGAGACCCAGTACTTC.

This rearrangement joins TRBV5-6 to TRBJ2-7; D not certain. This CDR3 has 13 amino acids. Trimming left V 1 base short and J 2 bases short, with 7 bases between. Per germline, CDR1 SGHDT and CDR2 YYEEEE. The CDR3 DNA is TGTGCCAGCAGCTTGACCGGCACCTACGAGCAGTACTTC. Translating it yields CASSLTGTYEQYF.

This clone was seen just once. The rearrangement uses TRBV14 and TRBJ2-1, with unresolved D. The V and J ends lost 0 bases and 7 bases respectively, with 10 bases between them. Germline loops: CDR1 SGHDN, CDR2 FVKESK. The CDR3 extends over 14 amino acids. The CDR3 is CASSQDRVMNEQFF. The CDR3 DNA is TGTGCCAGCAGCCAAGATAGGGTCATGAATGAGCAGTTCTTC.

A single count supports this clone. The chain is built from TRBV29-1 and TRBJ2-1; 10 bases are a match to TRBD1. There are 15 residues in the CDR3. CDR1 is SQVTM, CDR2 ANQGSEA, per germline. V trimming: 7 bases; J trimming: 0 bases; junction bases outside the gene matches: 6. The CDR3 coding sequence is TGCAGCGCTGACAGGGGGCTGGGCTCCTACAATGAGCAGTTCTTC. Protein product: CSADRGLGSYNEQFF.

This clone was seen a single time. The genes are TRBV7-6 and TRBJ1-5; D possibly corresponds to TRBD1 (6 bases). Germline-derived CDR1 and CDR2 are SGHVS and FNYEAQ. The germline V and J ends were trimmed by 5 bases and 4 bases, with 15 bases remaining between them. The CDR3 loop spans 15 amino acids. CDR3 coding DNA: TGTGCCAGCAGCCCAGAACCTACAGGGAATCAGCCCCAGCATTTT. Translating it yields CASSPEPTGNQPQHF.

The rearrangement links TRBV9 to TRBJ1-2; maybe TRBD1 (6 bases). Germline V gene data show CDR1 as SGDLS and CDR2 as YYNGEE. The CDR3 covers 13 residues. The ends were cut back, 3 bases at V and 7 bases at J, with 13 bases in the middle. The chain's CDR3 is CASSADVGGGYTF. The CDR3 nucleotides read TGTGCCAGCAGCGCAGACGTAGGGGGTGGCTACACCTTC.

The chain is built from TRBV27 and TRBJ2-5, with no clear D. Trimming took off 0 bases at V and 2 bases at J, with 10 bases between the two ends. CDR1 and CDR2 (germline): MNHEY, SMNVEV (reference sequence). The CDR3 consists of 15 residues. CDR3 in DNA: TGTGCCAGCAGTTTATCGAACAACGGTCAAGAGACCCAGTACTTC. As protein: CASSLSNNGQETQYF.

The CDR3 sequence: CSVEKGKVVSQYF. CDR3 in DNA: TGCAGCGTTGAAAAAGGAAAGGTCGTCTCCCAGTACTTC. The V call is TRBV29-1, the J call TRBJ2-5; no clear D gene. The V end lost 2 bases, the J end lost 9 bases, and 16 bases lay between the germline ends. The CDR3 is 13 amino acids. Germline CDR1 and CDR2: SQVTM and ANQGSEA.

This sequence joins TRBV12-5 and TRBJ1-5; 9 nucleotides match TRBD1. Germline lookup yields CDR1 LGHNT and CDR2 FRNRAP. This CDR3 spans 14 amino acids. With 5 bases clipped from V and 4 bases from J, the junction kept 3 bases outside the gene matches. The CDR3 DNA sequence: TGTGCTAGTGGTACCGGACAGGGGAATCAGCCCCAGCATTTT. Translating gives CASGTGQGNQPQHF. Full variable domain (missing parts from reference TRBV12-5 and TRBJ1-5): DARVTQTPRHKVTEMGQEVTMRCQPILGHNTVFWYRQTMMQGLELLAYFRNRAPLDDSGMPKDRFSAEMPDATLATLKIQPSEPRDSAVYFCASGTGQGNQPQHFGDGTRLSIL.

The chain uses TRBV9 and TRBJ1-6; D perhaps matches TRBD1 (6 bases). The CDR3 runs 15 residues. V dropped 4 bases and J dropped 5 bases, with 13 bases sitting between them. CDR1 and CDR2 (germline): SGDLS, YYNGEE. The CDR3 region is CASSSRDKNNSPLHF. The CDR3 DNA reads TGTGCCAGCAGCTCCAGGGACAAGAATAATTCACCCCTCCACTTT.

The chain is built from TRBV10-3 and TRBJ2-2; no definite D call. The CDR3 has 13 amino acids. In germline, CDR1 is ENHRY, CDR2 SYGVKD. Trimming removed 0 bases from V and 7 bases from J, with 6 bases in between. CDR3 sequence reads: CAISESKLGELFF. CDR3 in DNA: TGTGCCATCAGTGAGTCGAAGCTCGGGGAGCTGTTTTTT.

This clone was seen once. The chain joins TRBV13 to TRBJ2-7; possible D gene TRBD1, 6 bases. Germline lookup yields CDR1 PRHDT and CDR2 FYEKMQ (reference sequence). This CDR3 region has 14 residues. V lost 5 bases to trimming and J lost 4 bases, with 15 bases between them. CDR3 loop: CASSLGQMVYEQYF. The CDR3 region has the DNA TGTGCCAGCAGCCTCGGACAGATGGTTTACGAGCAGTACTTC. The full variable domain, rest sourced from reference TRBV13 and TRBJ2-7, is AAGVIQSPRHLIKEKRETATLKCYPIPRHDTVYWYQQGPGQDPQFLISFYEKMQSDKGSIPDRFSAQQFSDYHSELNMSSLELGDSALYFCASSLGQMVYEQYFGPGTRLTVT.

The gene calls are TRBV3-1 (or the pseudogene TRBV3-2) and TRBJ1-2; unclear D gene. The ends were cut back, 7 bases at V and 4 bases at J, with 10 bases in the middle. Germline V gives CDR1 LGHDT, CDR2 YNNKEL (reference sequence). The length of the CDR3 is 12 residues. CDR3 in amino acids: CASKGGSYGYTF. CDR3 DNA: TGTGCCAGCAAAGGAGGGAGCTATGGCTACACCTTC.